The rows below give T cell receptor beta chains drawn from one sample of a study of blood T cell repertoires in COVID-19. Some clones are missing from TCRdb's copy, which holds only in-frame ones; the method was immunoSEQ multiplex PCR. The profile covers over 450,000 clones, with roughly nine tenths appearing a single time and 7.8% taken by the ten largest. The sequenced sample consisted of peripheral blood. The receptors originated from a woman in her forties or fifties with COVID-19, enrolled during active disease. The CDR3 runs from the conserved cysteine through the conserved F or W. Fields, in order: clone size, D gene, CDR3 length, V gene, J gene, CDR3 protein, CDR3 DNA. A D gene is named only where the DNA matches it firmly. Clone size, where shown, is once, few, many, or a class for clones that have expanded.

.,TRBD1,15,TRBV27,TRBJ2-7,CASSPGTGSSHEQYF,TGTGCCAGCAGCCCCGGGACAGGGAGTAGCCACGAGCAGTACTTC
.,TRBD2,16,TRBV4-1,TRBJ2-5,CASSQDQRGGRETQYF,TGCGCCAGCAGCCAAGATCAGCGGGGGGGTCGGGAGACCCAGTACTTC
.,.,13,TRBV11-1,TRBJ2-2,CASSFTGAGELFF,TGTGCCAGCAGCTTCACAGGCGCCGGGGAGCTGTTTTTT
.,.,13,TRBV10-2,TRBJ2-1,CASRRDLEPEQFF,TGCGCCAGCAGACGCGACCTAGAGCCTGAGCAGTTCTTC
.,.,17,TRBV4-1,TRBJ2-1,CASSQLTISGGYNEQFF,TGCGCCAGCAGCCAATTGACCATTTCCGGGGGCTACAATGAGCAGTTCTTC
.,TRBD2,18,TRBV30,TRBJ2-5,CAWRPTLGGAPPLLAQYF,TGTGCCTGGAGGCCTACCCTCGGGGGGGCCCCCCCCTTGTTGGCCCAGTACTTC
.,TRBD1,16,TRBV11-2,TRBJ2-7,CASSGENRGFSYEQYF,TGTGCCAGCAGCGGCGAGAACAGGGGGTTTTCGTACGAGCAGTACTTC
.,.,13,TRBV30,TRBJ1-5,CAWSVSRGQPQHF,TGTGCCTGGAGTGTGAGTCGGGGTCAGCCCCAGCATTTT
.,.,14,TRBV7-2,TRBJ2-7,CASSLSPQVYEQYF,TGTGCCAGCAGCCTTAGTCCGCAGGTTTACGAGCAGTACTTC
.,.,15,TRBV7-6,TRBJ1-3,CASSLAAVVGNTIYF,TGTGCCAGCAGCTTAGCGGCCGTGGTAGGAAACACCATATATTTT
.,.,15,TRBV4-2,TRBJ2-1,CASSQVPSRYNEQFF,TGTGCCAGCAGCCAAGTCCCCTCCCGTTACAATGAGCAGTTCTTC
.,.,14,TRBV5-1,TRBJ2-1,CASSLTDTYNEQFF,TGCGCCAGCAGCTTGACAGACACCTACAATGAGCAGTTCTTC
.,TRBD2,13,TRBV6-5,TRBJ2-7,CASRTSSSYEQYF,TGTGCCAGCAGGACTAGCAGTAGCTACGAGCAGTACTTC
once,TRBD1,14,TRBV5-1,TRBJ2-1,CASSVDGTARLRFF,TGCGCCAGCAGCGTGGACGGGACAGCCCGGTTGAGGTTCTTC
.,TRBD1,15,TRBV5-1,TRBJ1-1,CASSQEDRGFAEAFF,TGCGCCAGCAGCCAGGAAGACAGGGGTTTCGCTGAAGCTTTCTTT
.,TRBD2,12,TRBV29-1,TRBJ2-3,CSVGGGTDTQYF,TGCAGCGTCGGGGGGGGCACAGATACGCAGTATTTT